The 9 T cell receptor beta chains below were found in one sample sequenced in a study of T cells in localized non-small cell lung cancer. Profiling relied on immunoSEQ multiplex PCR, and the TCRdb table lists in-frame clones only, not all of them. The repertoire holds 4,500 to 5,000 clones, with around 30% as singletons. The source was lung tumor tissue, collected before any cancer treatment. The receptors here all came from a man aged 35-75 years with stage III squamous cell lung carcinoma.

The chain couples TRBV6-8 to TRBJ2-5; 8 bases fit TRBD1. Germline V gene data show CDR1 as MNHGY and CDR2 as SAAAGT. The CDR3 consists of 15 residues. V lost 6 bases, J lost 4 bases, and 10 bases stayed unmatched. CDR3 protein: CASREWTGRTETQYF. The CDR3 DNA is TGTGCCAGCAGGGAATGGACAGGGAGGACAGAGACCCAGTACTTC.

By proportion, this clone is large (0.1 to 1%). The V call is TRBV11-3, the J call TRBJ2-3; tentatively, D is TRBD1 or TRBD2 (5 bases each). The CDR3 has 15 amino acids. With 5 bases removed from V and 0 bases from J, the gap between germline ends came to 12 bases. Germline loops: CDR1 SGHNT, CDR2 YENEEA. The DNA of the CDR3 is TGTGCCAGCAGCAGAGGGGTGCGGAGCACAGATACGCAGTATTTT. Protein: CASSRGVRSTDTQYF. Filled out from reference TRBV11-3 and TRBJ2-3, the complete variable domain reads EAGVVQSPRYKIIEKKQPVAFWCNPISGHNTLYWYLQNLGQGPELLIRYENEEAVDDSQLPKDRFSAERLKGVDSTLKIQPAELGDSAVYLCASSRGVRSTDTQYFGPGTRLTVL.

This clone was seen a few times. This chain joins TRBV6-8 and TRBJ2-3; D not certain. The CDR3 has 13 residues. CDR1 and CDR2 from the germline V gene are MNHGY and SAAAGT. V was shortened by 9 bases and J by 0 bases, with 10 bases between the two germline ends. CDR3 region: CASKPDSTDTQYF. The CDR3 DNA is TGTGCCAGTAAGCCGGACAGCACAGATACGCAGTATTTT.

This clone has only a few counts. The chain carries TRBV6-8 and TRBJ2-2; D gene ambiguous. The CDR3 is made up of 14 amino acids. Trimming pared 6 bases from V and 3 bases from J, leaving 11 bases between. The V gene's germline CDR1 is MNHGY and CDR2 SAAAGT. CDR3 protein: CASRGSPDTGELFF. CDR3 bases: TGTGCCAGCAGGGGCAGCCCCGACACCGGGGAGCTGTTTTTT.

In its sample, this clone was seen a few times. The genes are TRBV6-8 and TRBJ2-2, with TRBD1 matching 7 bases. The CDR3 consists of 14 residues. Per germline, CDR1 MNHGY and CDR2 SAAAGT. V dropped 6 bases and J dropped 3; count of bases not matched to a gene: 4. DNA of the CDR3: TGTGCCAGCAGGCGTCAGGGGGACACCGGGGAGCTGTTTTTT. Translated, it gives CASRRQGDTGELFF.

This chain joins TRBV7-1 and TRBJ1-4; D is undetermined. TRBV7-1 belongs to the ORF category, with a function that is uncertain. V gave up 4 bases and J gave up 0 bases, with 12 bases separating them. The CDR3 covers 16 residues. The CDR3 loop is CASSLAVGTTNEKLFF. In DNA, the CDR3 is TGTGCCAGCAGCTTGGCCGTAGGTACAACTAATGAAAAACTGTTTTTT.

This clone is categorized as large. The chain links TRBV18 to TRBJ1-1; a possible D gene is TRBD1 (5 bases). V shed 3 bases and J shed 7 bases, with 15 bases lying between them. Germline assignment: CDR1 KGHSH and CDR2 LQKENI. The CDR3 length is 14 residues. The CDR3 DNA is TGTGCCAGCTCACCCACGAGCAGGGCGTATGAAGCTTTCTTT. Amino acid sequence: CASSPTSRAYEAFF.

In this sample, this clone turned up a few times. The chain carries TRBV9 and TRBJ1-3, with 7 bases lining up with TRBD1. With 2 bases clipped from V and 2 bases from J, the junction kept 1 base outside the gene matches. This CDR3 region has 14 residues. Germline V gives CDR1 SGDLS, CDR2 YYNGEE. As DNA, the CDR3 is TGTGCCAGCAGCGTTCAGGGGGCTGGAAACACCATATATTTT. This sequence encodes CASSVQGAGNTIYF.

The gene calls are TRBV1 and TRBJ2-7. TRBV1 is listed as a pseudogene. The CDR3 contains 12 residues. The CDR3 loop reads CASSQDVGRQYF. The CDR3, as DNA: TGCGCCAGCAGCCAAGATGTGGGTAGACAGTACTTC.